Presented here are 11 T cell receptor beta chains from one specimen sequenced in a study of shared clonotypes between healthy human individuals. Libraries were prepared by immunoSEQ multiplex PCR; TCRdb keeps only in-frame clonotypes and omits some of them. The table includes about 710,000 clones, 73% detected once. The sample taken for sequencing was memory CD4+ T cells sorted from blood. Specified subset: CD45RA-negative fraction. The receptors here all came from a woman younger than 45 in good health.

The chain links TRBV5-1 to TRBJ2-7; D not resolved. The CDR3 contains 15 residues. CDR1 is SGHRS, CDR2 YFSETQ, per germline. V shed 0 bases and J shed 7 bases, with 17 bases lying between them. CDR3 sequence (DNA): TGCGCCAGCAGCTTGGTGGCGGAACGACCCCTTGAGCAGTACTTC. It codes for CASSLVAERPLEQYF.

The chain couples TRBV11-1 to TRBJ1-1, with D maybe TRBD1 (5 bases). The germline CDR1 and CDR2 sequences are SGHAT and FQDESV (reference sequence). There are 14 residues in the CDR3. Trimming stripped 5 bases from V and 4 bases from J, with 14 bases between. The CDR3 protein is CASSRWAGGTEAFF. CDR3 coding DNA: TGTGCCAGCAGCCGATGGGCCGGGGGCACTGAAGCTTTCTTT.

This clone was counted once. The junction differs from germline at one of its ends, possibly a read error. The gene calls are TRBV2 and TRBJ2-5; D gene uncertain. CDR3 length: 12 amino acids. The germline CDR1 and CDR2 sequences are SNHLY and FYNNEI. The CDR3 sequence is CASSPNQETQYF. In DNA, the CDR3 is TGTGCCAGCAGCCCTAACCAGGAGACCCAGTACTTC.

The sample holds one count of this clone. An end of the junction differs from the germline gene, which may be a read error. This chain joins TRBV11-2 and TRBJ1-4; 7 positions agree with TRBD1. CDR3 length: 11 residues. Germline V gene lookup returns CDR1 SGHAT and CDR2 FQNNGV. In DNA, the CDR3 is TGTGCCAGCAGCATAGACAGGGACCTGTTTTTT. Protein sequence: CASSIDRDLFF.

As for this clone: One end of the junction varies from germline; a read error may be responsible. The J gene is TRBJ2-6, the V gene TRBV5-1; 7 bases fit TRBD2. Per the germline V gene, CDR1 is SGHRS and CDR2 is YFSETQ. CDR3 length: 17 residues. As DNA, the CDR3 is TGCGCCAGCAGCACTGGGGGAGGGGTCTCTTGGGCCAACGTCCTGACTTTC. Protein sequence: CASSTGGGVSWANVLTF.

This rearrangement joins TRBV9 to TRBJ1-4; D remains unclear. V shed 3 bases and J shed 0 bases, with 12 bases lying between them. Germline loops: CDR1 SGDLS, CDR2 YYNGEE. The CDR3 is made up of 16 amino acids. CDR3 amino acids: CASSAAEGATNEKLFF. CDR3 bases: TGTGCCAGCAGCGCAGCTGAGGGAGCAACTAATGAAAAACTGTTTTTT.

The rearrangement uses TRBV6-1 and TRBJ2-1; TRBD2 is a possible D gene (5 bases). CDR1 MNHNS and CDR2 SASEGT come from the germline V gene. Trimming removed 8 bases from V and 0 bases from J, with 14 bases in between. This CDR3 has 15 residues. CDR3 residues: CASGETRRSYNEQFF. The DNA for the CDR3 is TGTGCCAGCGGGGAGACAAGACGCTCCTACAATGAGCAGTTCTTC.

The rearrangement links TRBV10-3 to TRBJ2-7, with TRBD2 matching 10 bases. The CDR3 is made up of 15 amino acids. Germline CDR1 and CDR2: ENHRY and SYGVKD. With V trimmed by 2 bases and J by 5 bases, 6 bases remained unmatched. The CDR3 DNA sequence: TGTGCCATCAGTGAGCACACTAGCGGGATCGACGAGCAGTACTTC. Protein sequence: CAISEHTSGIDEQYF.

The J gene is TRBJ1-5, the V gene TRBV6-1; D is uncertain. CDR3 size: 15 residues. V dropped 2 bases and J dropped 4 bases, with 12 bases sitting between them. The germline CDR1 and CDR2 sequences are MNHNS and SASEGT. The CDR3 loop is CASSELSSGNQPQHF. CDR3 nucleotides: TGTGCCAGCAGTGAACTGAGCTCGGGTAATCAGCCCCAGCATTTT.

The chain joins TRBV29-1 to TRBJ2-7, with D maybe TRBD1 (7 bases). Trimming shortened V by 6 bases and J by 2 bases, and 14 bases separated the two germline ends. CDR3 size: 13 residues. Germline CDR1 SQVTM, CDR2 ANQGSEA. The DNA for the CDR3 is TGCAGCGTCCGACAGGGAGGTGCCTACGAGCAGTACTTC. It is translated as CSVRQGGAYEQYF.

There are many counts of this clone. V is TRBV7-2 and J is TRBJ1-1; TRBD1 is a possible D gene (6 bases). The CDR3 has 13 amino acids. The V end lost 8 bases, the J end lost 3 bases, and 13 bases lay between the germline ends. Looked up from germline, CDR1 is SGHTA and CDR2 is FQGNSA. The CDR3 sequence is CASSRGEDTEAFF. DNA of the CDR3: TGTGCCAGCTCCAGGGGAGAGGACACTGAAGCTTTCTTT.